The 3 T cell receptor beta chains below all came from one sample that was sequenced in a study of long-term antiretroviral therapy in people with HIV (dated by TCRdb to between 2021 and 2024). Sequencing of the TRB variable region was done with the immunoSEQ hsTCRB v3.0 assay at survey level resolution. TCRdb re-hosts the immuneACCESS table, in-frame sequences only. Its copies lack some clones; in the studies checked, an unresolved V gene accounts for under half of them, and the cause for the rest is not known. The sample records about 34,000 clones, around 94% of which are singletons. Clones ranked in the top ten supply 3.5% to 4.5% of the sample. Source: unsorted PBMCs, taken more than 5 years after starting antiretroviral therapy. These TCRs come from a woman in her fifties or sixties with HIV.

This chain joins TRBV11-2 and TRBJ1-2, with 7 nucleotides matching TRBD1. With V trimmed by 2 bases and J by 5 bases, 5 bases remained unmatched. The CDR3 is 14 residues long. Germline V CDR1 and CDR2: SGHAT, FQNNGV. CDR3 sequence: CASSLLRTGYGYTF. CDR3 DNA sequence: TGTGCCAGCAGCTTACTTCGGACAGGTTATGGCTACACCTTC. Complete variable domain (other parts from reference TRBV11-2 and TRBJ1-2): EAGVAQSPRYKIIEKRQSVAFWCNPISGHATLYWYQQILGQGPKLLIQFQNNGVVDDSQLPKDRFSAERLKGVDSTLKIQPAKLEDSAVYLCASSLLRTGYGYTFGSGTRLTVV.

The rearrangement joins TRBV27 to TRBJ1-2; TRBD1 agrees at 7 bases. Trimming cost V 0 bases and J 8 bases; bases outside gene matches: 6. Germline V gene lookup returns CDR1 MNHEY and CDR2 SMNVEV (reference sequence). The CDR3 has 14 amino acids. The CDR3 reads CASSLSHTGEGYTF. The CDR3 nucleotides read TGTGCCAGCAGTTTATCACATACAGGGGAAGGCTACACCTTC.

Written as DNA, the CDR3 is TGTGCCAGCCTCAGGGGGATTGGGGAGACCCAGTACTTC. Protein: CASLRGIGETQYF. This sequence joins TRBV6-6 and TRBJ2-5; 7 bases line up with TRBD1. Germline values: CDR1 MNHNY, CDR2 SVGAGI (reference sequence). V lost 8 bases to trimming and J lost 5 bases; unmatched junction nucleotides: 8. This CDR3 is 13 amino acids long.